This T cell receptor (beta chain) was captured in a study of OX40 agonist ivuxolimab in advanced cancers. Overall study results and limits: Averaging showed that CD8+ T cells had more expanded clones than CD4+ did.

CDR3 length: 15 residues. CDR1 is SNHLY and CDR2 is FYNNEI in the germline V gene. V was cut by 0 bases and J by 5 bases, with 11 bases left in between. TCRdb's table, derived via immunoSEQ multiplex PCR, lists solely in-frame clones and lacks some. The profile shows 60,000 to 75,000 clones, roughly nine tenths of them singletons. As to this clone: Its cognate antigen is unknown.

The clonotype originates from an adult with an advanced solid tumor such as melanoma, head and neck, liver or kidney cancer. The sample was CD4+ or CD8+ T cells sorted from blood, taken in a trial of the OX40 agonist ivuxolimab. The V and J genes are TRBV2 and TRBJ1-5; perhaps TRBD1 as D (6 bases). The CDR3 reads CASSEAPGEDQPQHF. CDR3 sequence (DNA): TGTGCCAGCAGTGAAGCGCCAGGGGAGGATCAGCCCCAGCATTTT.